This T cell receptor (beta chain) was documented in a study of T cell repertoires in cytomegalovirus infection. Study-wide context: Newly reported HLA-C-restricted and thoroughly characterized HLA-B-restricted CMV epitopes were employed. Public TCR beta signatures marked donors with CMV infection and the matching HLA. Study-wide results and caveats: There were carriers of CMV plus the relevant HLA, and cumulative public TCR beta family frequency identified them. In two of eight donors, the top clonotype was HLA-C-restricted CMV-specific.

V was pared by 1 base and J by 8 bases, with 8 bases between. There are 13 residues in the CDR3. Germline V lookup: CDR1 SGHAT, CDR2 FQNNGV. This clonotype was seen more than once but under ten times. No antigen is known for it. TCRdb re-called the reads with MiXCR, one entry per CDR3 protein. Of more than 35,000 distinct CDR3 sequences in the sample, over 50% were seen once. The rearrangement uses TRBV11-2 and TRBJ1-4; no clear D. Sequencing used CD8+ T cells from cultured PBMCs, obtained from culture after CMV antigen stimulation. The clonotype originates from a human donor in good health (CMV status not recorded). Some clones in this sample may be carry-over from other donors' samples. CDR3 region: CASSLGSDEKLFF. CDR3 nucleotide sequence: TGTGCCAGCAGCTTAGGATCGGACGAAAAACTGTTTTTT.